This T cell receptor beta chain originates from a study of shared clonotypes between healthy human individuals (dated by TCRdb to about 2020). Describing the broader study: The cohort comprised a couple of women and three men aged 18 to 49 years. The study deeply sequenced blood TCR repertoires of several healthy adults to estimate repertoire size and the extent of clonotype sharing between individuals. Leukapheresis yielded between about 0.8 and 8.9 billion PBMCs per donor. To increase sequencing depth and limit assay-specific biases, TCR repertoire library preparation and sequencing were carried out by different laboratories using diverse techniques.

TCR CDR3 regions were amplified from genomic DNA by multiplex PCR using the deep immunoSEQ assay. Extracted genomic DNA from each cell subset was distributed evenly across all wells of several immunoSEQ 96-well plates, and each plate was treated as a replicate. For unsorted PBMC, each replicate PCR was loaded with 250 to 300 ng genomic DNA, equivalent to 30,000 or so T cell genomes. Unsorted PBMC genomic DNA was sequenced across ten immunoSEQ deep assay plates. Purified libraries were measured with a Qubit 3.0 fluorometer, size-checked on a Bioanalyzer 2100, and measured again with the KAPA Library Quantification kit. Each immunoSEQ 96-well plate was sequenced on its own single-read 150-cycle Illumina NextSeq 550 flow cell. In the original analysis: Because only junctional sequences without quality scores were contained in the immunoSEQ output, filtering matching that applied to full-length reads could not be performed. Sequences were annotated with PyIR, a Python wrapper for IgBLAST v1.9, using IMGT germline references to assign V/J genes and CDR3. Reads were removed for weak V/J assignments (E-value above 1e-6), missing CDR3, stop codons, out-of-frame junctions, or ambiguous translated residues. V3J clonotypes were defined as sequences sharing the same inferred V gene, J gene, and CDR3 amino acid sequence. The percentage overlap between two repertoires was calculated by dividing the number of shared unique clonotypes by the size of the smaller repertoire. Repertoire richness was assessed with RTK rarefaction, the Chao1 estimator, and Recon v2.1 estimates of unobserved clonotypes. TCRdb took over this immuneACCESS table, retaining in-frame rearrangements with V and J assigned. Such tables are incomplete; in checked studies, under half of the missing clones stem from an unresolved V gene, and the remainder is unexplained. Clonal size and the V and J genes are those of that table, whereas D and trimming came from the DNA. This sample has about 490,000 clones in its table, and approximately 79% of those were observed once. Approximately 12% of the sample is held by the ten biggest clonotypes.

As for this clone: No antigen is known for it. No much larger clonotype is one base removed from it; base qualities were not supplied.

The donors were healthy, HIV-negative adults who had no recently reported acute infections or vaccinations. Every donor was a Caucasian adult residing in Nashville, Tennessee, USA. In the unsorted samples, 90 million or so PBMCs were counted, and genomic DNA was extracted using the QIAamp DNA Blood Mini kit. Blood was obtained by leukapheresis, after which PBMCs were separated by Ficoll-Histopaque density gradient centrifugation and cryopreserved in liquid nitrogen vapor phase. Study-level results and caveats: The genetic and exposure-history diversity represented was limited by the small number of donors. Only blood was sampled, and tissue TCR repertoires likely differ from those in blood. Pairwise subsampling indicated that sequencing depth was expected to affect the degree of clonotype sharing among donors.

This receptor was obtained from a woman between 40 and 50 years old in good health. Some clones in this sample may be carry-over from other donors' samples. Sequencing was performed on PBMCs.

The CDR3 region has the sequence CASSSRTGGYEQYF. The DNA reads TGCGCCAGCAGCTCTCGGACAGGGGGGTACGAGCAGTACTTC. The rearranged segments are TRBV5-1 and TRBJ2-7; 10 bases in the middle match TRBD1. Reading the germline V gene gives CDR1 SGHRS and CDR2 YFSETQ. Spanning cysteine to phenylalanine, the CDR3 consists of 14 amino acids. Only CDR3 DNA is held: 42 bases, read in frame from base 1. V has 3 bases trimmed and J has 4 bases trimmed; junction bases matching no gene number 4.